These 3 T cell receptor beta chains were sequenced from one sample in a study of regulatory T cells in long-lasting Graves disease. Time point noted: newly diagnosed GD, antithyroid drugs for less than 3 months. Researchers made the TCR library from RNA that was extracted from PBMCs. With iRepertoire HTBI primers and Arm-PCR of CDR3 regions, TCR beta libraries were built. Each CDR3 protein is one row after TCRdb ran MiXCR on the multiplex PCR reads. This sample has 550,000 to 600,000 distinct CDR3 sequences; 16% occur once, and the top ten carry 12%. This sample also belongs to another study, concerning T cells in Graves' hyperthyroidism and ophthalmopathy.

The input for sequencing was peripheral blood mononuclear cells (PBMCs), taken at new diagnosis, from a patient treated with antithyroid drugs. The receptors shown here come from a man aged 18-30 years with Graves disease.

In this sample, this clonotype turned up many times. The chain employs TRBV2 and TRBJ1-2; possibly TRBD1 for D (5 bases). CDR1 SNHLY and CDR2 FYNNEI come from the germline V gene. Trimming stripped 6 bases from V and 0 bases from J, with 11 bases between. CDR3 size: 14 residues. CDR3 protein: CASSLTATNYGYTF. CDR3 coding DNA: TGTGCCAGCAGCCTGACAGCGACTAACTATGGCTACACCTTC.

This clonotype was seen many times. This chain connects TRBV28 to TRBJ2-7, with TRBD2 matching 11 bases. Germline trimming cut 3 bases from V and 4 bases from J; bases unmatched to any gene: 14. Germline V lookup: CDR1 MDHEN, CDR2 SYDVKM. The CDR3 is 18 amino acids. In DNA form, the CDR3 reads TGTGCCAGCAGTTTGGGACTAGCGGTCCGCTTGGGGTCTTACGAGCAGTACTTC. Its translation is CASSLGLAVRLGSYEQYF.

This rearrangement joins TRBV20-1 to TRBJ2-7; D is perhaps TRBD1 (5 bases). Per germline, CDR1 DFQATT and CDR2 SNEGSKA (reference sequence). The CDR3 spans 15 residues. Trimming took 4 bases from V and 4 from J, leaving 20 bases between them. CDR3 coding DNA: TGCAGTGCTATCCCGGTCCGGGTAAGGGGTTACGAGCAGTACTTC. Translating it yields CSAIPVRVRGYEQYF.